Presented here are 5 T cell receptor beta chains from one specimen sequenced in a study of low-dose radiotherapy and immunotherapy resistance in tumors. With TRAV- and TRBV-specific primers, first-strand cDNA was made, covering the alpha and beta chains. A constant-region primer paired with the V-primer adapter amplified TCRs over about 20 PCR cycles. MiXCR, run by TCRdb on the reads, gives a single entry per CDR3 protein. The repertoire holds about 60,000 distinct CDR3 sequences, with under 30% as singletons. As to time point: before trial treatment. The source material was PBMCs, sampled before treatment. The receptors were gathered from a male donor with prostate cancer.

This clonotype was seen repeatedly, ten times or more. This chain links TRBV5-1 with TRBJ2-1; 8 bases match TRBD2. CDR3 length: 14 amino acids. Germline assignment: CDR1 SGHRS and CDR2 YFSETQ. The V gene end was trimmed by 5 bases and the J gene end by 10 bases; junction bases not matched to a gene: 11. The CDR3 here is CASSSTGGSQEQFF. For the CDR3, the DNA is TGCGCCAGCAGTTCCACGGGAGGGTCTCAGGAGCAGTTCTTC. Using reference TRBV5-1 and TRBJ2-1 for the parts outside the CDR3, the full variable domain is KAGVTQTPRYLIKTRGQQVTLSCSPISGHRSVSWYQQTPGQGLQFLFEYFSETQRNKGNFPGRFSGRQFSNSRSEMNVSTLELGDSALYLCASSSTGGSQEQFFGPGTRLTVL.

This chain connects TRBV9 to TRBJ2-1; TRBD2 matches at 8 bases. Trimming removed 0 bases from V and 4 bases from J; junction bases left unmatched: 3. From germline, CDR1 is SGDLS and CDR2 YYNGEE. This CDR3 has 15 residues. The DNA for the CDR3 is TGTGCCAGCAGCGTAGGGGCTAGCGGGTACAATGAGCAGTTCTTC. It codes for CASSVGASGYNEQFF.

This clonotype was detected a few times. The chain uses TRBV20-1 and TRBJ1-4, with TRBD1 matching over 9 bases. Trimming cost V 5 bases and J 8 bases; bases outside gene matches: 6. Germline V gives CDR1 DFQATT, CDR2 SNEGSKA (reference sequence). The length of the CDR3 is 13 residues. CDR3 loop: CSALDRGVEKLFF. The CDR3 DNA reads TGCAGTGCTTTGGACAGGGGTGTAGAAAAACTGTTTTTT.

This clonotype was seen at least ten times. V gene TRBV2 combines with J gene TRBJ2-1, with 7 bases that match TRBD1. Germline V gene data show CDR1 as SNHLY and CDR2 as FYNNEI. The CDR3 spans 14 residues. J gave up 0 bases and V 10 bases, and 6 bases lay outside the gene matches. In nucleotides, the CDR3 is TGTGCCACCCGACAGGGAGACTCCTACAATGAGCAGTTCTTC. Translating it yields CATRQGDSYNEQFF. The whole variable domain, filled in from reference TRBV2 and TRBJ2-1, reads EPEVTQTPSHQVTQMGQEVILRCVPISNHLYFYWYRQILGQKVEFLVSFYNNEISEKSEIFDDQFSVERPDGSNFTLKIRSTKLEDSAMYFCATRQGDSYNEQFFGPGTRLTVL.

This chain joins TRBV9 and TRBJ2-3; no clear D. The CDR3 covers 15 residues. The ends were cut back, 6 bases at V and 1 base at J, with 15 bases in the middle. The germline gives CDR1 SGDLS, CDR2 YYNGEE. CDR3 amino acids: CASNYGGFGTDTQYF. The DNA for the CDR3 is TGTGCCAGCAATTACGGCGGATTCGGCACAGATACGCAGTATTTT.